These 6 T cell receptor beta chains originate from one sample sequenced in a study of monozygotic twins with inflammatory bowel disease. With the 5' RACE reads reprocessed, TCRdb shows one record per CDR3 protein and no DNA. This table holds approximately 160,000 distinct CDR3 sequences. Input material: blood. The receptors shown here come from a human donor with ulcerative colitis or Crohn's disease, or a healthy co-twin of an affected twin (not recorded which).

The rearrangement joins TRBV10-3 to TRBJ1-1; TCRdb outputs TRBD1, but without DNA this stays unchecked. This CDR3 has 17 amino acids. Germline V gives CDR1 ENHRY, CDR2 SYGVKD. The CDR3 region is CAISRTGQGEANTEAFF.

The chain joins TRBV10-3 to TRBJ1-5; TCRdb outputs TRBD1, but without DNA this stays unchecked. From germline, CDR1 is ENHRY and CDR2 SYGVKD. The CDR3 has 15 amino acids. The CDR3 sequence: CAISAGDSQSQPQYF.

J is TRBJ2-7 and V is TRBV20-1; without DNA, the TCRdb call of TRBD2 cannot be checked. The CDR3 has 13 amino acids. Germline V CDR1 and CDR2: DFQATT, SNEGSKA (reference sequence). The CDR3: CSARDQTNYEQYF.

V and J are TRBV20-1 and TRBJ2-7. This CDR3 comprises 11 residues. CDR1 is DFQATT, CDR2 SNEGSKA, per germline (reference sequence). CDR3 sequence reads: CSARLTGEQYF.

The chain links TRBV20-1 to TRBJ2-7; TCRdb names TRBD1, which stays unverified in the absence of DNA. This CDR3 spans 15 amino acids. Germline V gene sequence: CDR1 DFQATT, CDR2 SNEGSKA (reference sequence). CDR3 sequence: CSARGGRGRSYEQYF.

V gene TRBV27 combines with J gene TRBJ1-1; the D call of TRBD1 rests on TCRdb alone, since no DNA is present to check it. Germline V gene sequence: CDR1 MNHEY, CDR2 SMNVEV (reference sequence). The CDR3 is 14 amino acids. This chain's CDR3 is CASSQDRGYTEAFF.